The 17 T cell receptor beta chains listed next were all sequenced from one sample in a study of T cells in Graves' hyperthyroidism and ophthalmopathy. Template material for amplifying TCR beta CDR3 regions consisted of RNA transcripts. HTBI primers were the set used in a first-round RT-PCR of the TCR CDR3. TCRdb itself ran the multiplex PCR reads through MiXCR, one entry per CDR3 protein. The data hold hundreds of thousands of distinct CDR3 sequences, with around 13% observed a single time. The sequenced material came from blood. Receptors originate from a woman younger than 35 with Graves' hyperthyroidism.

The table lists this clonotype with many counts. The V call is TRBV30, the J call TRBJ2-7, with a weak D call TRBD1 (7 bases). Trimming removed 1 base from V and 6 bases from J, with 13 bases in between. Germline V gene data show CDR1 as GTSNPN and CDR2 as SVGIG (reference sequence). The CDR3 runs to 13 residues. CDR3 coding DNA: TGTGCCTGGAGTGGACAGGGAGGTAGCGAGCAGTACTTC. Amino acids: CAWSGQGGSEQYF.

This clonotype was counted many times. The chain joins TRBV7-6 to TRBJ2-5; no reliable D call. This CDR3 has 12 amino acids. V dropped 1 base and J dropped 5 bases, with 5 bases sitting between them. From germline, CDR1 is SGHVS and CDR2 FNYEAQ. The CDR3 spells CASSLVSETQYF. The CDR3 DNA sequence: TGTGCCAGCAGCTTAGTTTCGGAGACCCAGTACTTC. The variable domain in full, with the rest retrieved from reference TRBV7-6 and TRBJ2-5, is GAGVSQSPRYKVTKRGQDVALRCDPISGHVSLYWYRQALGQGPEFLTYFNYEAQQDKSGLPNDRFSAERPEGSISTLTIQRTEQRDSAMYRCASSLVSETQYFGPGTRLLVL.

This clonotype has more than one count but fewer than ten. The V and J genes are TRBV7-9 and TRBJ2-7; D remains unclear. V gave up 1 base and J gave up 3 bases, with 13 bases separating them. CDR3 length: 15 amino acids. Germline CDR1 is SEHNR and CDR2 is FQNEAQ (reference sequence). CDR3 amino acids: CASSLGRVESYEQYF. CDR3 nucleotide sequence: TGTGCCAGCAGCTTAGGAAGGGTAGAGAGCTACGAGCAGTACTTC.

The sample holds a few counts of this clonotype. The chain has TRBV5-1 and TRBJ1-1, with D unresolved. This CDR3 is built from 15 residues. Between the trimmed V and J ends, which lost 4 bases and 0 bases, there was a span of 13 bases. Germline V gives CDR1 SGHRS, CDR2 YFSETQ. CDR3 DNA: TGCGCCAGCAGCCTTCTACACGGCATGAACACTGAAGCTTTCTTT. It is translated as CASSLLHGMNTEAFF.

The genes are TRBV10-3 and TRBJ2-7; tentatively, D is TRBD1 (6 bases). V lost 2 bases and J 5 bases, leaving 7 bases between the germline ends. The CDR3 sequence is 12 residues long. Looked up from germline, CDR1 is ENHRY and CDR2 is SYGVKD. The CDR3 reads CAISETGHEQYF. Here the CDR3 DNA reads TGTGCCATCAGTGAGACAGGGCACGAGCAGTACTTC.

This rearrangement joins TRBV19 to TRBJ2-1; D gene unclear. V shed 2 bases and J shed 15 bases, with 17 bases lying between them. Germline V gene data show CDR1 as LNHDA and CDR2 as SQIVND (reference sequence). CDR3 length: 13 residues. In DNA form, the CDR3 reads TGTGCCAGTAGTATATTAGGCCTAGAACGGATGTTCTTC. Translating it yields CASSILGLERMFF.

This clonotype was detected ten times or more. The V and J genes are TRBV9 and TRBJ2-5; D might be TRBD1 (5 bases). This CDR3 is 15 amino acids long. CDR1 is SGDLS and CDR2 is YYNGEE in the germline V gene. V lost 2 bases and J 0 bases, leaving 11 bases between the germline ends. CDR3 DNA: TGTGCCAGCAGCGTTTTCGGCAGGGACCAAGAGACCCAGTACTTC. This gives the protein CASSVFGRDQETQYF.

Points on this clonotype: Lacking the conserved final phenylalanine or tryptophan, this CDR3 likely reflects a read error. It is unclear where the CDR3 begins or ends on the DNA, so no DNA is shown, and the CDR3 is as TCRdb lists it. Here the CDR3 reads CASSLSMGG. The chain employs TRBV27 and TRBJ1-2; TRBD1, the D gene given by the table, was not confirmed from the DNA. The CDR3 comprises 9 residues, both ends counted. Germline V gene lookup returns CDR1 MNHEY and CDR2 SMNVEV (reference sequence).

The sample holds a few counts of this clonotype. The chain has TRBV12-3 or TRBV12-4 and TRBJ1-6, with TRBD1 identical over 7 bases. Germline trimming cut 4 bases from V and 7 bases from J; bases unmatched to any gene: 4. There are 14 residues in the CDR3. For the CDR3, the DNA is TGTGCCAGCAGTTCCCGGGACAGCAATTCACCCCTCCACTTT. It encodes CASSSRDSNSPLHF.

The V and J genes are TRBV12-3 or TRBV12-4 and TRBJ2-7; D is uncertain. The CDR3 sequence is 13 residues long. V was cut by 3 bases and J by 2 bases, with 8 bases left in between. The CDR3 loop reads CASSFRIPYEQYF. The CDR3 coding sequence is TGTGCCAGCAGTTTCCGGATACCCTACGAGCAGTACTTC.

The chain couples TRBV5-6 to TRBJ2-3; 13 bases align to TRBD2. J was trimmed by 3 bases and V by 4 bases; bases with no gene match: 5. Germline loops: CDR1 SGHDT, CDR2 YYEEEE. This CDR3 is 16 amino acids long. CDR3 bases: TGTGCCAGCAGCCTGCCGACTAGCGGGAGGACAGATACGCAGTATTTT. Residues: CASSLPTSGRTDTQYF. Together with reference TRBV5-6 and TRBJ2-3, the CDR3 gives the full variable domain: DAGVTQSPTHLIKTRGQQVTLRCSPKSGHDTVSWYQQALGQGPQFIFQYYEEEERQRGNFPDRFSGHQFPNYSSELNVNALLLGDSALYLCASSLPTSGRTDTQYFGPGTRLTVL.

This clonotype was observed a handful of times. The chain employs TRBV7-6 and TRBJ1-4; D call uncertain. Trimming removed 1 base at V and 7 bases at J, with 13 bases between. The germline CDR1 and CDR2 sequences are SGHVS and FNYEAQ. CDR3 length: 15 residues. The CDR3 DNA reads as TGTGCCAGCAGCTTAGGAGGGAGGGCGAGTGAAAAACTGTTTTTT. It encodes CASSLGGRASEKLFF.

Of note for this clonotype: This sequence may be a read error, since a much larger clone differs from it by one base. This rearrangement joins TRBV7-3 to TRBJ2-2, with 7 bases matching TRBD1. The CDR3 consists of 13 residues. The germline CDR1 and CDR2 sequences are SGHTA and FQGTGA. V trimming: 4 bases; J trimming: 6 bases; junction bases outside the gene matches: 2. This chain's CDR3 is CASSSDRAGELFF. The DNA of the CDR3 is TGTGCCAGCAGCTCCGACAGGGCCGGGGAGCTGTTTTTT.

This clonotype was observed many times. The chain recombines TRBV7-2 with TRBJ2-6, with D perhaps TRBD1 or TRBD2 (5 bases each). From germline, CDR1 is SGHTA and CDR2 FQGNSA. Trimming removed 4 bases at V and 2 bases at J, with 12 bases between. CDR3 length equals 16 residues. CDR3 sequence (DNA): TGTGCCAGCAGCTACAGAGGGGCAGCTGGGGCCAACGTCCTGACTTTC. Protein sequence: CASSYRGAAGANVLTF.

The chain recombines TRBV7-9 with TRBJ1-5, with D perhaps TRBD1 (5 bases). The CDR3 covers 14 residues. V lost 1 base to trimming and J lost 9 bases, with 13 bases between them. Per the germline V gene, CDR1 is SEHNR and CDR2 is FQNEAQ (reference sequence). The CDR3, as DNA: TGTGCCAGCAGCTTAGATGCGGGGCGCGGGCCCCAGCATTTT. As protein: CASSLDAGRGPQHF. The full variable domain, with the rest looked up from reference TRBV7-9 and TRBJ1-5, is DTGVSQNPRHKITKRGQNVTFRCDPISEHNRLYWYRQTLGQGPEFLTYFQNEAQLEKSRLLSDRFSAERPKGSFSTLEIQRTEQGDSAMYLCASSLDAGRGPQHFGDGTRLSIL.

This clonotype appeared many times. At one boundary the junction diverges from the germline segment, which might be a read error. The rearrangement joins TRBV28 to TRBJ1-5, with a tentative D call TRBD1 (6 bases). The CDR3 spans 19 residues. Germline CDR1 and CDR2: MDHEN and SYDVKM. The CDR3 region is CASSKTFPDSANSNQSQHF. CDR3 coding DNA: TGTGCCAGCAGCAAAACCTTCCCGGACAGCGCAAATAGCAATCAGTCCCAGCATTTT.

This clonotype was observed at least ten times. The chain joins TRBV11-2 to TRBJ1-1, with D unclear. The CDR3 has 13 amino acids. Germline V lookup: CDR1 SGHAT, CDR2 FQNNGV. The V end was cut by 2 bases, the J end by 4 bases, with 8 bases between. CDR3 DNA sequence: TGTGCCAGCAGCTTATCTCCGGGCACTGAAGCTTTCTTT. Amino acid sequence: CASSLSPGTEAFF.